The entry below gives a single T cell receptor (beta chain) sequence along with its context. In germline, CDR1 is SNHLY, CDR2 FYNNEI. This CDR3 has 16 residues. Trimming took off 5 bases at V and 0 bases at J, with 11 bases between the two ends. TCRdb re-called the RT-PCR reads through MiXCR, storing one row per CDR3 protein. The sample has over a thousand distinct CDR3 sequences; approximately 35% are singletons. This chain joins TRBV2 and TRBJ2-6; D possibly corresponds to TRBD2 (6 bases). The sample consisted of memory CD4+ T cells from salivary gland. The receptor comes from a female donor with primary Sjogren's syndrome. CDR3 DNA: TGTGCCAGCAGTCAAGGACTAAGCTCTGGGGCCAACGTCCTGACTTTC. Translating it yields CASSQGLSSGANVLTF.